One and the same sample provided the 29 T cell receptor beta chains below, sequenced in a study of shared clonotypes between healthy human individuals. In the naive CD8 group, cells lacked CD45RO and were positively selected for CCR7, so terminally differentiated effector memory CD45RA+ cells were left out. Clones were sequenced by immunoSEQ multiplex PCR, and TCRdb holds only the in-frame ones, with some missing. This sample has around 2,000,000 clones; about 95% occur once, and the top ten carry 0.9% to 1.3%. What was sequenced was naive CD8+ T cells sorted from blood. All receptors come from a man younger than 30 in good health.

The chain links TRBV2 to TRBJ2-2; TRBD1 might be the D (6 bases). Trimming took 6 bases from V and 3 from J, leaving 14 bases between them. The germline gives CDR1 SNHLY, CDR2 FYNNEI. This CDR3 is 15 amino acids long. Here the CDR3 reads CASRYSAGDTGELFF. The CDR3 DNA reads as TGTGCCAGCAGATATTCCGCAGGGGACACCGGGGAGCTGTTTTTT.

The V gene is TRBV4-1, the J gene TRBJ2-5; D is unclear. Germline CDR1 is MGHRA and CDR2 is YSYEKL. The CDR3 spans 14 residues. Trimming removed 3 bases from V and 0 bases from J, with 8 bases in between. The CDR3 is CASSHGRYQETQYF. Written as DNA, the CDR3 is TGCGCCAGCAGCCATGGCAGGTACCAAGAGACCCAGTACTTC.

This sequence joins TRBV6-5 and TRBJ1-1; D uncertain. Deletions cut 5 bases from V and 0 bases from J, with 13 bases between. This CDR3 has 15 residues. Germline CDR1 reads MNHEY; CDR2 reads SVGAGI. The CDR3 DNA reads as TGTGCCAGCAGTCGTCCGGACGCTTTGAACACTGAAGCTTTCTTT. Protein: CASSRPDALNTEAFF.

This sequence joins TRBV7-9 and TRBJ1-4, with unresolved D. Germline V gene data show CDR1 as SEHNR and CDR2 as FQNEAQ (reference sequence). The CDR3 spans 15 residues. Trimming pared 5 bases from V and 3 bases from J, leaving 13 bases between. Here the CDR3 DNA reads TGTGCCAGCAGCCCCTCCCGGGCCTCTAATGAAAAACTGTTTTTT. Translating gives CASSPSRASNEKLFF. Full variable domain (remainder filled in from reference TRBV7-9 and TRBJ1-4): DTGVSQNPRHKITKRGQNVTFRCDPISEHNRLYWYRQTLGQGPEFLTYFQNEAQLEKSRLLSDRFSAERPKGSFSTLEIQRTEQGDSAMYLCASSPSRASNEKLFFGSGTQLSVL.

The chain recombines TRBV7-8 with TRBJ1-3, with D possibly TRBD1 on 6 matching bases. The germline V gene encodes CDR1 SGHVS and CDR2 FQNEAQ. The germline V and J ends were trimmed by 8 bases and 0 bases, with 14 bases remaining between them. The CDR3 sequence is 15 residues long. In DNA form, the CDR3 reads TGTGCCAGCGCAGGGGATGGATACTCTGGAAACACCATATATTTT. Translation: CASAGDGYSGNTIYF.

V gene TRBV27 combines with J gene TRBJ2-7, with TRBD1 matching 7 bases. CDR3 length equals 15 residues. The germline V gene encodes CDR1 MNHEY and CDR2 SMNVEV (reference sequence). Trimming at V came to 2 bases and at J to 6 bases, leaving 10 bases not matched to a gene. The CDR3 DNA reads TGTGCCAGCAGTTTAAGGGGACAGTATGGGGTCGAGCAGTACTTC. Its protein is CASSLRGQYGVEQYF.

V is TRBV6-1 and J is TRBJ2-5; 9 positions match TRBD1. The CDR3 has 16 amino acids. V lost 3 bases to trimming and J lost 3 bases; unmatched junction nucleotides: 8. The germline V gene has CDR1 MNHNS and CDR2 SASEGT. CDR3 coding DNA: TGTGCCAGCAGTGATCCCGGACAGGGGCTGGAAGAGACCCAGTACTTC. Amino acid sequence: CASSDPGQGLEETQYF.

The CDR3 reads CASTKNPETYEQYF. The CDR3 DNA is TGTGCCAGCACCAAGAATCCAGAGACCTACGAGCAGTACTTC. V gene TRBV6-1 combines with J gene TRBJ2-7, with unresolved D. The germline CDR1 and CDR2 sequences are MNHNS and SASEGT. The V and J ends lost 7 bases and 2 bases respectively, with 15 bases between them. The CDR3 spans 14 residues.

This chain connects TRBV19 to TRBJ2-3; perhaps TRBD2 as D (5 bases). CDR3 size: 15 residues. The ends were cut back, 3 bases at V and 4 bases at J, with 14 bases in the middle. Germline V gene lookup returns CDR1 LNHDA and CDR2 SQIVND (reference sequence). The DNA of the CDR3 is TGTGCCAGTAGTATCCGGGGAGTCCTTGCAGATACGCAGTATTTT. Its translation is CASSIRGVLADTQYF.

The chain recombines TRBV9 with TRBJ1-1, with 11 bases lining up with TRBD1. The V gene end was trimmed by 2 bases and the J gene end by 4 bases; junction bases not matched to a gene: 7. Per the germline V gene, CDR1 is SGDLS and CDR2 is YYNGEE. This CDR3 contains 16 residues. The DNA of the CDR3 is TGTGCCAGCAGCGTTCGGACAGGGGGCGCGACCACTGAAGCTTTCTTT. Its protein product is CASSVRTGGATTEAFF. The whole variable domain, remainder taken from reference TRBV9 and TRBJ1-1, is DSGVTQTPKHLITATGQRVTLRCSPRSGDLSVYWYQQSLDQGLQFLIQYYNGEERAKGNILERFSAQQFPDLHSELNLSSLELGDSALYFCASSVRTGGATTEAFFGQGTRLTVV.

This rearrangement joins TRBV10-1 to TRBJ2-1; D perhaps matches TRBD2 (5 bases). Per the germline V gene, CDR1 is WNHNN and CDR2 is SYGVQD (reference sequence). Trimming cost V 0 bases and J 6 bases, with 15 bases left between them. The CDR3 runs 16 residues. This chain's CDR3 is CASSESLQAGVNEQFF. CDR3 sequence (DNA): TGCGCCAGCAGTGAGTCGTTGCAGGCCGGGGTCAATGAGCAGTTCTTC.

The chain is built from TRBV7-9 and TRBJ1-2, with 9 bases matching TRBD1. Per germline, CDR1 SEHNR and CDR2 FQNEAQ (reference sequence). The length of the CDR3 is 16 residues. Trimming took 5 bases from V and 0 from J; bases not matched to a gene: 7. CDR3 nucleotides: TGTGCCAGCAGCCCCTGGACAGGGGACTCTAACTATGGCTACACCTTC. Its protein product is CASSPWTGDSNYGYTF.

The V call is TRBV5-4, the J call TRBJ2-5; D is ambiguous. The ends were cut back, 2 bases at V and 5 bases at J, with 13 bases in the middle. The CDR3 is 14 amino acids. The germline V gene encodes CDR1 SGHNT and CDR2 YYREEE (reference sequence). The CDR3 reads CASSLGQAVETQYF. DNA of the CDR3: TGTGCCAGCAGCTTAGGTCAGGCCGTCGAGACCCAGTACTTC.

The J gene is TRBJ2-5, the V gene TRBV4-3, with D possibly being TRBD2 (6 bases). The CDR3 covers 15 residues. Per germline, CDR1 LGHNA and CDR2 YSLEER. V was clipped by 8 bases and J by 4 bases, with 20 bases between them. This CDR3 is CASAQTRSLLETQYF. CDR3 nucleotides: TGCGCCAGCGCGCAGACTAGATCGTTGCTAGAGACCCAGTACTTC.

The chain employs TRBV6-5 and TRBJ2-1; 11 bases are a match to TRBD2. Germline CDR1 reads MNHEY; CDR2 reads SVGAGI. This CDR3 has 15 amino acids. V lost 6 bases and J lost 9; bases outside the gene matches: 10. This chain's CDR3 is CASSSGTSGGAEQFF. The DNA of the CDR3 is TGTGCCAGCAGCTCCGGGACTAGCGGCGGAGCTGAGCAGTTCTTC.

The chain links TRBV6-1 to TRBJ2-7, with TRBD1 matching 7 bases. The CDR3 sequence is 15 residues long. The germline gives CDR1 MNHNS, CDR2 SASEGT. The trim removed 3 bases at V and 0 bases at J, leaving 5 bases unmatched. The CDR3 is CASSDPPGGSYEQYF. Written as DNA, the CDR3 is TGTGCCAGCAGTGACCCCCCAGGGGGCTCCTACGAGCAGTACTTC.

V is TRBV28 and J is TRBJ1-5; 9 nucleotides line up with TRBD1. The CDR3 covers 14 residues. Germline CDR1 and CDR2: MDHEN and SYDVKM. V dropped 10 bases and J dropped 4; count of bases not matched to a gene: 8. DNA of the CDR3: TGTGCCATCCATCCCGGACAGGGGAATCAGCCCCAGCATTTT. Its translation is CAIHPGQGNQPQHF.

With respect to this clone: The same CDR3 also results from other DNA sequences found in this sample. V gene TRBV5-6 combines with J gene TRBJ2-7; tentatively, D is TRBD1 or TRBD2 (5 bases each). The CDR3 runs 13 residues. V was pared by 1 base and J by 2 bases, with 7 bases between. Germline assignment: CDR1 SGHDT and CDR2 YYEEEE. The CDR3 sequence is CASSLQGAYEQYF. DNA of the CDR3: TGTGCCAGCAGCTTGCAGGGAGCCTACGAGCAGTACTTC.

The rearrangement uses TRBV9 and TRBJ2-1, with 7 bases lining up with TRBD2. V was pared by 3 bases and J by 7 bases, with 4 bases of the junction left unmatched. In germline, CDR1 is SGDLS, CDR2 YYNGEE. The length of the CDR3 is 13 residues. CDR3 region: CASSGGGGNEQFF. Written as DNA, the CDR3 is TGTGCCAGCAGCGGCGGGGGAGGTAATGAGCAGTTCTTC.

The chain is built from TRBV6-4 and TRBJ2-3; D ambiguous. The CDR3 is 14 amino acids. From germline, CDR1 is MRHNA and CDR2 SNTAGT. With 0 bases removed from V and 4 bases from J, the gap between germline ends came to 8 bases. CDR3 protein: CASSDSLVPDTQYF. The CDR3 DNA sequence: TGTGCCAGCAGTGACTCCCTAGTCCCAGATACGCAGTATTTT.

The genes are TRBV7-6 and TRBJ2-7; D might be TRBD1 (5 bases). Looked up from germline, CDR1 is SGHVS and CDR2 is FNYEAQ. V lost 3 bases and J 7 bases, leaving 13 bases between the germline ends. The CDR3 sequence is 13 residues long. The CDR3 reads CASSFSRDGEQYF. The CDR3 nucleotides read TGTGCCAGCAGCTTCAGCAGGGATGGAGAGCAGTACTTC.

This clone is a singleton in its sample. The rearrangement joins TRBV2 to TRBJ2-2; D is unresolved. Germline CDR1 reads SNHLY; CDR2 reads FYNNEI. CDR3 length equals 15 residues. The V end lost 3 bases, the J end lost 6 bases, and 14 bases lay between the germline ends. In DNA, the CDR3 is TGTGCCAGCAGTGAGTTGCCACAATCAGCCGGGGAGCTGTTTTTT. Its translation: CASSELPQSAGELFF.

In its sample, this clone was seen once. In the same sample, other DNA sequences code for this CDR3. The chain combines TRBV27 with TRBJ1-1; D gene ambiguous. Germline lookup yields CDR1 MNHEY and CDR2 SMNVEV (reference sequence). V was pared by 6 bases and J by 1 base, with 9 bases between. The CDR3 loop spans 13 amino acids. The CDR3 spells CASSPQENTEAFF. The CDR3 bases are TGTGCCAGCAGCCCGCAGGAGAACACTGAAGCTTTCTTT.

This clone was detected only once. This rearrangement joins TRBV5-4 to TRBJ2-1; TRBD2 agrees at 7 bases. V dropped 6 bases and J dropped 3; count of bases not matched to a gene: 6. The CDR3 extends over 14 amino acids. Germline loops: CDR1 SGHNT, CDR2 YYREEE (reference sequence). The CDR3 sequence is CASNLAGLYNEQFF. Here the CDR3 DNA reads TGTGCCAGCAACTTAGCGGGCCTCTACAATGAGCAGTTCTTC.

This clone has just one count. At the DNA level, this CDR3 is encoded by other sequences in the same sample as well. The chain is built from TRBV5-1 and TRBJ2-1, with 7 bases identical to TRBD2. The germline V gene has CDR1 SGHRS and CDR2 YFSETQ. V trimming: 0 bases; J trimming: 1 base; junction bases outside the gene matches: 1. The CDR3 runs to 15 residues. The CDR3 region is CASSLVGGSYNEQFF. The CDR3 coding sequence is TGCGCCAGCAGCTTGGTGGGAGGGTCCTACAATGAGCAGTTCTTC.

The chain joins TRBV5-4 to TRBJ2-1; D unresolved. Looked up from germline, CDR1 is SGHNT and CDR2 is YYREEE (reference sequence). The CDR3 is made up of 15 amino acids. V dropped 4 bases and J dropped 0 bases, with 11 bases sitting between them. The DNA for the CDR3 is TGTGCCAGCAGCACCACCAGAAGCTCCTACAATGAGCAGTTCTTC. The encoded protein is CASSTTRSSYNEQFF.

The chain is built from TRBV6-1 and TRBJ1-2; unclear D gene. CDR3 length: 13 amino acids. From germline, CDR1 is MNHNS and CDR2 SASEGT. V dropped 3 bases and J dropped 6 bases, with 11 bases sitting between them. In DNA form, the CDR3 reads TGTGCCAGCAGTGATCTCGGTTGGGATGGCTACACCTTC. Amino acids: CASSDLGWDGYTF.

V gene TRBV7-2 combines with J gene TRBJ2-3; D unclear. The CDR3 covers 16 residues. CDR1 is SGHTA, CDR2 FQGNSA, per germline. V was cut by 4 bases and J by 0 bases, with 14 bases left in between. CDR3 sequence reads: CASSYPLLGSTDTQYF. The CDR3 DNA reads TGTGCCAGCAGCTACCCCCTCCTGGGGAGCACAGATACGCAGTATTTT.

The rearrangement joins TRBV6-6 to TRBJ2-2; TRBD2 agrees at 7 bases. Germline V gives CDR1 MNHNY, CDR2 SVGAGI (reference sequence). This CDR3 is built from 16 residues. J lost 5 bases, V lost 1 base, and 7 bases had no gene match. CDR3 in amino acids: CASSYFGGGGTGELFF. The CDR3 DNA sequence: TGTGCCAGCAGTTACTTTGGCGGGGGTGGTACCGGGGAGCTGTTTTTT.